Reported below is one T cell receptor beta chain. The data derive from a study of blood T cell repertoires in COVID-19. On the study more broadly: PBMCs, B-cell-depleted T cells, or T cells were the source of the cDNA or gDNA that made up the material.

Per germline, CDR1 SGDLS and CDR2 YYNGEE. V trimming: 4 bases; J trimming: 2 bases; junction bases outside the gene matches: 11. CDR3 length equals 16 residues. Some clones are missing from TCRdb's copy, which holds only in-frame ones; the method was immunoSEQ multiplex PCR. This table holds approximately 220,000 clones, about 88% found once. The sample was PBMCs or T cells enriched from blood (not recorded which). This clonotype was sampled from a woman aged 30 to 39 who had recovered from COVID-19. The J gene is TRBJ2-7, the V gene TRBV9; TRBD2 matches 8 bases. CDR3 sequence reads: CASSPGLVRTAYEQYF. CDR3 sequence (DNA): TGTGCCAGCAGCCCGGGACTAGTCAGGACGGCCTACGAGCAGTACTTC.